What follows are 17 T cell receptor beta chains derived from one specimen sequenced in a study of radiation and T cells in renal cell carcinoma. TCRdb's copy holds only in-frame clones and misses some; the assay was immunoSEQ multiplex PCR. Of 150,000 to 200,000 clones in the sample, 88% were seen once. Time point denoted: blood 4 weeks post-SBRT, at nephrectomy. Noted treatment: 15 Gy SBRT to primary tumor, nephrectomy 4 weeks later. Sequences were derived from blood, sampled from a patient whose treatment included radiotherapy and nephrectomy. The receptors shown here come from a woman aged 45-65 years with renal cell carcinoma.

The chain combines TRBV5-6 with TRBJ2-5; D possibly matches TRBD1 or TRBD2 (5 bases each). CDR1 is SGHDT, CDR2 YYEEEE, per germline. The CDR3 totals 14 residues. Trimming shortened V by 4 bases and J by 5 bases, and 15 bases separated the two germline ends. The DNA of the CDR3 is TGTGCCAGCAGCCATGGTGGGGGACGGGAGACCCAGTACTTC. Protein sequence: CASSHGGGRETQYF. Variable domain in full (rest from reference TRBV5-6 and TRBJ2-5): DAGVTQSPTHLIKTRGQQVTLRCSPKSGHDTVSWYQQALGQGPQFIFQYYEEEERQRGNFPDRFSGHQFPNYSSELNVNALLLGDSALYLCASSHGGGRETQYFGPGTRLLVL.

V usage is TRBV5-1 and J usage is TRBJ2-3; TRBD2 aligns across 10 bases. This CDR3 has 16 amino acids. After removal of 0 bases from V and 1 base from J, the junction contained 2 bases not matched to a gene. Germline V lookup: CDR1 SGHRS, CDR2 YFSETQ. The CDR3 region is CASSLVTSGGTDTQYF. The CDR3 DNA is TGCGCCAGCAGCTTGGTTACTAGCGGGGGCACAGATACGCAGTATTTT.

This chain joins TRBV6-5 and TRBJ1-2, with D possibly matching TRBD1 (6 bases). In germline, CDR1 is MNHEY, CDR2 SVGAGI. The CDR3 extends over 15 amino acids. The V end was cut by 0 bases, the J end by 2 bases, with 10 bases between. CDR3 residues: CASSYSRGGNYGYTF. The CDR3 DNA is TGTGCCAGCAGTTACTCTAGGGGGGGAAACTATGGCTACACCTTC.

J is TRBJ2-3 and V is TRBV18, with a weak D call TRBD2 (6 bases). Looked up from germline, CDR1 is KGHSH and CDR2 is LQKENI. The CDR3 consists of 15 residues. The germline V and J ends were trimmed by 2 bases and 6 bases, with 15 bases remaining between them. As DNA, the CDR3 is TGTGCCAGCTCACCAGGTGAACTAGCTGGGGATACGCAGTATTTT. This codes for CASSPGELAGDTQYF.

The DNA for the CDR3 is TGTGCCAGCAGCCATGAACCCGATACGCAGTATTTT. It codes for CASSHEPDTQYF. The chain employs TRBV7-9 and TRBJ2-3; D call uncertain. Trimming cost V 5 bases and J 6 bases, with 9 bases left between them. The CDR3 has 12 residues. Germline V gene data show CDR1 as SEHNR and CDR2 as FQNEAQ (reference sequence).

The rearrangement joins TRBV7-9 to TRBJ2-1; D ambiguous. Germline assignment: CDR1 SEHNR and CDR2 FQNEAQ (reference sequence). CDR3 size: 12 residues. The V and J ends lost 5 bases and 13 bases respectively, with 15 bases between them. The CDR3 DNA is TGTGCCAGCAGCGAAGAAGGCTGGGCCCAGTTCTTC. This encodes CASSEEGWAQFF.

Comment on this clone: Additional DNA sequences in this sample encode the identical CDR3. CDR3 amino acids: CASSLERETQYF. The CDR3 DNA follows: TGTGCCAGCAGCTTAGAGCGGGAGACCCAGTACTTC. The rearrangement links TRBV7-2 to TRBJ2-5, with D perhaps TRBD2 (5 bases). Germline CDR1 and CDR2: SGHTA and FQGNSA. The CDR3 extends over 12 amino acids. Trimming removed 1 base at V and 5 bases at J, with 5 bases between.

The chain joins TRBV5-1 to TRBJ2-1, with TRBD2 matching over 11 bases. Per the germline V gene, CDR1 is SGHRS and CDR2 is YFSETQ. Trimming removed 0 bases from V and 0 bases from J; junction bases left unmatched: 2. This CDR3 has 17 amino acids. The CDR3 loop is CASSLGTSGPSYNEQFF. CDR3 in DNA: TGCGCCAGCAGCTTGGGGACTAGCGGGCCCTCCTACAATGAGCAGTTCTTC.

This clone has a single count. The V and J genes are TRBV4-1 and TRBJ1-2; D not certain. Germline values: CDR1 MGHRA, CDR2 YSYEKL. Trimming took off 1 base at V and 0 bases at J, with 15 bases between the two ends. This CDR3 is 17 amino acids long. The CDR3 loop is CASSQVVRRRANYGYTF. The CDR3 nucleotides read TGCGCCAGCAGCCAAGTTGTCCGGCGGAGAGCTAACTATGGCTACACCTTC.

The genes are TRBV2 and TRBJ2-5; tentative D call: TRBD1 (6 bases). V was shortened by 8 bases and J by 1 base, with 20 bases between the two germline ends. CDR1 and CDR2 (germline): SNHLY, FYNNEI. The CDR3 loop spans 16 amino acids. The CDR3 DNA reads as TGTGCCAGCGCGGCCCCTACAGGGACGTTCCAAGAGACCCAGTACTTC. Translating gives CASAAPTGTFQETQYF.

The CDR3: CATSRLNYWQGAGETQYF. The CDR3 nucleotides read TGTGCCACCAGCAGACTTAATTATTGGCAGGGGGCAGGAGAGACCCAGTACTTC. V is TRBV15 and J is TRBJ2-5; TRBD1 aligns across 8 bases. V was clipped by 2 bases and J by 4 bases; unmatched bases: 15. The CDR3 sequence is 18 residues long. From germline, CDR1 is LNHNV and CDR2 YYDKDF (reference sequence).

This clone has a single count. The CDR3 region is CASSSRTGGLTEAFF. CDR3 nucleotides: TGTGCCAGCAGCTCCCGGACAGGGGGACTCACTGAAGCTTTCTTT. The chain is built from TRBV9 and TRBJ1-1, with TRBD1 matching 10 bases. Germline loops: CDR1 SGDLS, CDR2 YYNGEE. Trimming removed 4 bases from V and 4 bases from J; junction bases left unmatched: 7. The CDR3 has 15 amino acids.

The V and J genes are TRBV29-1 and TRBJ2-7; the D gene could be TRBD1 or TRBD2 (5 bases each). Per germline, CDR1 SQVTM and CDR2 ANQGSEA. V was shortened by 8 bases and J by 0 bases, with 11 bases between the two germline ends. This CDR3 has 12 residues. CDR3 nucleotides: TGCAGCACACGGGACGGCTCCTACGAGCAGTACTTC. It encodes CSTRDGSYEQYF.

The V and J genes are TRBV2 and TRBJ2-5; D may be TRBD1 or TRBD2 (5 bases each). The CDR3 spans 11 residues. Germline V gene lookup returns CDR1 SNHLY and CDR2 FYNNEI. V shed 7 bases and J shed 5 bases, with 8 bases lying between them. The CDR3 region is CASTGSETQYF. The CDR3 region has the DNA TGTGCCAGCACAGGGAGCGAGACCCAGTACTTC.

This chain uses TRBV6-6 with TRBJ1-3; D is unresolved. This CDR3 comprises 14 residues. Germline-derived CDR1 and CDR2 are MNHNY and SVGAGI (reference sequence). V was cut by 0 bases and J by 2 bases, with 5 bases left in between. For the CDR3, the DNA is TGTGCCAGCAGTTACTCTACAGCTGGAAACACCATATATTTT. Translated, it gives CASSYSTAGNTIYF.

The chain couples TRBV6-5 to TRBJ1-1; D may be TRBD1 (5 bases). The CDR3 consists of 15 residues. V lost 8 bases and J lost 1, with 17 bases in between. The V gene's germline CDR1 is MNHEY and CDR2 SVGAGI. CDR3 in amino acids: CASDGQGATNTEAFF. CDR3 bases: TGTGCCAGCGACGGCCAAGGGGCCACGAACACTGAAGCTTTCTTT.

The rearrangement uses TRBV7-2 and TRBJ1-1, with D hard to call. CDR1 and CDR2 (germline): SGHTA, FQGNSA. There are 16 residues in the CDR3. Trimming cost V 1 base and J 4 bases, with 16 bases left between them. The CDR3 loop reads CASSLEPGRVGTEAFF. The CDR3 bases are TGTGCCAGCAGCTTAGAGCCGGGAAGAGTGGGCACTGAAGCTTTCTTT.